Shown below are 19 T cell receptor beta chains from a single sample sequenced in a study of blood T cell repertoires in COVID-19 (dated by TCRdb to the early 2020s). Libraries came from the immunoSEQ multiplex PCR assay. The source is immuneACCESS, and TCRdb retained only in-frame sequences with V and J called. Part of the clones is not carried over; for the studies checked, unresolved V genes explain less than half of this, and the remainder is unexplained. The sample table shows 350,000 to 450,000 clones, and about nine tenths are seen once. The biggest ten clones account for around 1.5% of the sample. Material for sequencing was peripheral blood. These receptors were collected from a woman in her 40s with COVID-19, enrolled during active disease.

The chain carries TRBV9 and TRBJ2-1, with TRBD2 as a possible D gene (6 bases). Germline CDR1 SGDLS, CDR2 YYNGEE. The CDR3 covers 16 residues. Trimming took off 3 bases at V and 7 bases at J, with 20 bases between the two ends. The CDR3 DNA follows: TGTGCCAGCAGCGCCCGACTAGTTTCCGTTGGGAATGAGCAGTTCTTC. Translating gives CASSARLVSVGNEQFF. Based on the CDR3 plus reference TRBV9 and TRBJ2-1, the full variable domain is DSGVTQTPKHLITATGQRVTLRCSPRSGDLSVYWYQQSLDQGLQFLIQYYNGEERAKGNILERFSAQQFPDLHSELNLSSLELGDSALYFCASSARLVSVGNEQFFGPGTRLTVL.

This chain connects TRBV27 to TRBJ2-2, with 12 bases fitting TRBD2. V trimming: 3 bases; J trimming: 7 bases; junction bases outside the gene matches: 6. CDR1 and CDR2 from the germline V gene are MNHEY and SMNVEV (reference sequence). The CDR3 spans 16 residues. CDR3 nucleotides: TGTGCCAGCAGTTTGGGGACTAGCGGGTTCGACGGGGAGCTGTTTTTT. Translating it yields CASSLGTSGFDGELFF.

V gene TRBV7-2 combines with J gene TRBJ1-5, with D unclear. This CDR3 comprises 15 residues. Germline CDR1 reads SGHTA; CDR2 reads FQGNSA. The germline V and J ends were trimmed by 4 bases and 1 base, with 11 bases remaining between them. In nucleotides, the CDR3 is TGTGCCAGCAGCTCAATGCCCCGGAGCAATCAGCCCCAGCATTTT. It is translated as CASSSMPRSNQPQHF.

This chain links TRBV19 with TRBJ1-2; D not certain. V gave up 1 base and J gave up 4 bases, with 16 bases separating them. The CDR3 has 16 residues. The V gene's germline CDR1 is LNHDA and CDR2 SQIVND (reference sequence). CDR3 in amino acids: CASSIGLGGNIYGYTF. The DNA for the CDR3 is TGTGCCAGTAGTATAGGTCTTGGAGGGAATATCTATGGCTACACCTTC. The variable domain in full, completed from reference TRBV19 and TRBJ1-2, reads DGGITQSPKYLFRKEGQNVTLSCEQNLNHDAMYWYRQDPGQGLRLIYYSQIVNDFQKGDIAEGYSVSREKKESFPLTVTSAQKNPTAFYLCASSIGLGGNIYGYTFGSGTRLTVV.

The J gene is TRBJ1-3, the V gene TRBV7-2; no definite D call. The germline CDR1 and CDR2 sequences are SGHTA and FQGNSA. The V end was cut by 2 bases, the J end by 0 bases, with 17 bases between. The CDR3 loop spans 18 amino acids. The CDR3: CASSLSGLNSRSGNTIYF. CDR3 bases: TGTGCCAGCAGCTTAAGTGGTCTTAACAGCCGCTCTGGAAACACCATATATTTT. The variable domain in full, completed from reference TRBV7-2 and TRBJ1-3, reads GAGVSQSPSNKVTEKGKDVELRCDPISGHTALYWYRQSLGQGLEFLIYFQGNSAPDKSGLPSDRFSAERTGGSVSTLTIQRTQQEDSAVYLCASSLSGLNSRSGNTIYFGEGSWLTVV.

This clone appeared a single time. The genes are TRBV6-5 and TRBJ1-1; D may be TRBD1 (5 bases). CDR3 length equals 13 residues. The germline V gene has CDR1 MNHEY and CDR2 SVGAGI. Deletions cut 6 bases from V and 5 bases from J, with 13 bases between. CDR3 in amino acids: CASRPTGRTEAFF. DNA of the CDR3: TGTGCCAGCAGACCTACAGGAAGAACTGAAGCTTTCTTT.

The chain is built from TRBV10-2 and TRBJ1-2, with a tentative D call TRBD1 (6 bases). From germline, CDR1 is WSHSY and CDR2 SAAADI. The CDR3 is 12 residues long. Trimming stripped 6 bases from V and 4 bases from J, with 9 bases between. CDR3 sequence reads: CASRQGAYGYTF. The CDR3 DNA reads as TGCGCCAGCAGACAGGGCGCCTATGGCTACACCTTC.

This rearrangement joins TRBV27 to TRBJ1-3, with D tentatively TRBD1 (5 bases). CDR1 MNHEY and CDR2 SMNVEV come from the germline V gene (reference sequence). Between the trimmed V and J ends, which lost 4 bases and 3 bases, there was a span of 10 bases. The CDR3 covers 14 residues. This CDR3 is CASSSGSVGNTIYF. CDR3 DNA: TGTGCCAGCAGTTCAGGGTCCGTTGGAAACACCATATATTTT.

A remark on this clone: The same CDR3 also results from other DNA sequences found in this sample. This sequence joins TRBV12-3 or TRBV12-4 and TRBJ1-3; D remains ambiguous. The CDR3 is made up of 11 amino acids. Trimming took 1 base from V and 8 from J, leaving 3 bases between them. The CDR3 coding sequence is TGTGCCAGCAGTTTAGGAGACACCATATATTTT. It encodes CASSLGDTIYF.

This clone was seen a handful of times. The chain recombines TRBV18 with TRBJ1-1; weak D call: TRBD1 (6 bases). Germline V gives CDR1 KGHSH, CDR2 LQKENI. V lost 3 bases, J lost 8 bases, and 16 bases lay in between. The CDR3 spans 14 residues. CDR3 residues: CASSPRTDLREAFF. CDR3 coding DNA: TGTGCCAGCTCACCTAGGACAGACCTTAGAGAAGCTTTCTTT.

This rearrangement joins TRBV5-4 to TRBJ2-1; 9 bases align to TRBD1. The J segment lost 2 bases and the V segment lost 7 bases, leaving 1 base of the junction unmatched. The CDR3 contains 13 residues. Germline CDR1 and CDR2: SGHNT and YYREEE (reference sequence). The CDR3 DNA sequence: TGTGCCAGCCGGGACAGGGCCTACAATGAGCAGTTCTTC. Its translation is CASRDRAYNEQFF. The variable domain in full, with the rest retrieved from reference TRBV5-4 and TRBJ2-1, is ETGVTQSPTHLIKTRGQQVTLRCSSQSGHNTVSWYQQALGQGPQFIFQYYREEENGRGNFPPRFSGLQFPNYSSELNVNALELDDSALYLCASRDRAYNEQFFGPGTRLTVL.

The chain has TRBV6-4 and TRBJ2-1; D remains unclear. CDR3 length: 16 amino acids. CDR1 and CDR2 (germline): MRHNA, SNTAGT. Between the trimmed V and J ends, which lost 0 bases and 7 bases, there was a span of 16 bases. The CDR3, as DNA: TGTGCCAGCAGTGACTCGTGGCTGCCTCCCCTGAATGAGCAGTTCTTC. Amino acids: CASSDSWLPPLNEQFF.

This clone showed up just a few times. The chain uses TRBV2 and TRBJ1-1, with 7 bases identical to TRBD1. Germline-derived CDR1 and CDR2 are SNHLY and FYNNEI. The CDR3 is 14 amino acids. After removal of 6 bases from V and 0 bases from J, the junction contained 4 bases not matched to a gene. The CDR3 loop reads CASSRQGMNTEAFF. The CDR3 nucleotides are TGTGCCAGCAGCCGACAGGGAATGAACACTGAAGCTTTCTTT. Together with reference TRBV2 and TRBJ1-1, the CDR3 gives the full variable domain: EPEVTQTPSHQVTQMGQEVILRCVPISNHLYFYWYRQILGQKVEFLVSFYNNEISEKSEIFDDQFSVERPDGSNFTLKIRSTKLEDSAMYFCASSRQGMNTEAFFGQGTRLTVV.

This rearrangement joins TRBV19 to TRBJ1-5; TRBD1 agrees at 8 bases. V shed 5 bases, J shed 2 bases, and the junction held 2 bases outside the gene matches. The CDR3 loop spans 14 amino acids. Germline V gives CDR1 LNHDA, CDR2 SQIVND (reference sequence). The CDR3 spells CASSLDRGNQPQHF. In DNA form, the CDR3 reads TGTGCCAGTAGTCTGGACAGGGGCAATCAGCCCCAGCATTTT.

Note on this clone: The identical CDR3 is also encoded by other nucleotide sequences in the sample. The rearrangement links TRBV9 to TRBJ1-1; no reliable D call. The germline V gene has CDR1 SGDLS and CDR2 YYNGEE. CDR3 length equals 14 residues. V gave up 0 bases and J gave up 1 base, with 7 bases separating them. The CDR3 bases are TGTGCCAGCAGCGTAGGAGCCCAGAACACTGAAGCTTTCTTT. Protein product: CASSVGAQNTEAFF.

The chain carries TRBV2 and TRBJ2-7; D perhaps matches TRBD1 (6 bases). Trimming took off 5 bases at V and 7 bases at J, with 12 bases between the two ends. This CDR3 is 12 amino acids long. CDR1 SNHLY and CDR2 FYNNEI come from the germline V gene. The CDR3, as DNA: TGTGCCAGCAGTAACTGGGGGCGGGAGCAGTACTTC. Protein sequence: CASSNWGREQYF. The variable domain in full, completed from reference TRBV2 and TRBJ2-7, reads EPEVTQTPSHQVTQMGQEVILRCVPISNHLYFYWYRQILGQKVEFLVSFYNNEISEKSEIFDDQFSVERPDGSNFTLKIRSTKLEDSAMYFCASSNWGREQYFGPGTRLTVT.

The V call is TRBV6-2 or TRBV6-3, the J call TRBJ1-2; D is undetermined. This CDR3 is 14 amino acids long. Trimming cost V 0 bases and J 6 bases, with 11 bases left between them. Germline-derived CDR1 and CDR2 are MNHEY and SVGEGT. The CDR3 protein is CASSYSSSSHGYTF. In DNA, the CDR3 is TGTGCCAGCAGTTACTCGAGTAGTAGCCATGGCTACACCTTC.

The chain has TRBV28 and TRBJ1-2, with TRBD1 identical over 9 bases. Germline V gene lookup returns CDR1 MDHEN and CDR2 SYDVKM. The trim removed 7 bases at V and 8 bases at J, leaving 14 bases unmatched. The CDR3 extends over 15 amino acids. In DNA, the CDR3 is TGTGCCAGCATCCCCTGGGACAGGGAAGAGAGAGGCTACACCTTC. Amino acid sequence: CASIPWDREERGYTF.

Only a few counts were recorded for this clone. The chain couples TRBV9 to TRBJ2-1; D gene uncertain. Trimming took 4 bases from V and 6 from J, leaving 17 bases between them. The CDR3 length is 15 residues. Germline V gene lookup returns CDR1 SGDLS and CDR2 YYNGEE. CDR3 loop: CASSPSGWYGNEQFF. DNA for the CDR3: TGTGCCAGCAGCCCCTCCGGGTGGTACGGCAATGAGCAGTTCTTC. The variable domain in full, completed from reference TRBV9 and TRBJ2-1, reads DSGVTQTPKHLITATGQRVTLRCSPRSGDLSVYWYQQSLDQGLQFLIQYYNGEERAKGNILERFSAQQFPDLHSELNLSSLELGDSALYFCASSPSGWYGNEQFFGPGTRLTVL.